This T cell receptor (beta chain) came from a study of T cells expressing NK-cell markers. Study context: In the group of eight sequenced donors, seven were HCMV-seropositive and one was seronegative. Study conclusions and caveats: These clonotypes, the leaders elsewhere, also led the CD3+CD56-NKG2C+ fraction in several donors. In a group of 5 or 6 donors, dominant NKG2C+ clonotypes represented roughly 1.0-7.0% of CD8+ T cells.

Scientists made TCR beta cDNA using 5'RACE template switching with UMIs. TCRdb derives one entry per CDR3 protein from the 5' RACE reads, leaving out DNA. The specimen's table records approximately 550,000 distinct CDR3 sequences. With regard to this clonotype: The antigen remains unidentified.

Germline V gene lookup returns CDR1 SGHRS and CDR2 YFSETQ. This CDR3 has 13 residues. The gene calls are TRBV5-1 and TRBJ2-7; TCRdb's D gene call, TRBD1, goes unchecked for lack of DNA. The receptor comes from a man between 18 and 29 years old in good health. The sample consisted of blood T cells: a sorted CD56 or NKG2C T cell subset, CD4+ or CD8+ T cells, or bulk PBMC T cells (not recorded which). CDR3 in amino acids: CASSPEGVPEQYF.